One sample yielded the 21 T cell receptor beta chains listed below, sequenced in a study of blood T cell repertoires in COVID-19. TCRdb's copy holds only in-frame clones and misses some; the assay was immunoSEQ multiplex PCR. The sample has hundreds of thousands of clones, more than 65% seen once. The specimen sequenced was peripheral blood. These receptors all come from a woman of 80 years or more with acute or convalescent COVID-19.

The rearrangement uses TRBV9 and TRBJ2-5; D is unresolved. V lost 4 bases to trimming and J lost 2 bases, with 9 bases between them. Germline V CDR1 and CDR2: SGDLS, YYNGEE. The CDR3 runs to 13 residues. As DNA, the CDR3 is TGTGCCAGCAGCCCCGGGTTTCAAGAGACCCAGTACTTC. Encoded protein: CASSPGFQETQYF.

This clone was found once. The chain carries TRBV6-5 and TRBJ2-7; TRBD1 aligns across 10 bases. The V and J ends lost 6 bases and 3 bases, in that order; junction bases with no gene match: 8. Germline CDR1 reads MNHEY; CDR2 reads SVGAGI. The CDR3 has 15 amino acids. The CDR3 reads CASRSPGQGIYEQYF. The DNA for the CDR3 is TGTGCCAGCAGGTCTCCGGGACAGGGGATCTACGAGCAGTACTTC.

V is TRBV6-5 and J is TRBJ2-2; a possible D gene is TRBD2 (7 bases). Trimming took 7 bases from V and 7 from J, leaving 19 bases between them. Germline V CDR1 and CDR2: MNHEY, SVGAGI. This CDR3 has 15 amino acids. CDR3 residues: CASTSFGGLGGELFF. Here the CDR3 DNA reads TGTGCCAGCACCTCATTCGGGGGGCTGGGCGGGGAGCTGTTTTTT.

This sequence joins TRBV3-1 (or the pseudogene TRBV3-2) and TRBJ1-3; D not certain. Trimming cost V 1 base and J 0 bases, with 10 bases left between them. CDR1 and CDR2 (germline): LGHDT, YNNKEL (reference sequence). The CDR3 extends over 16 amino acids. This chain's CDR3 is CASSQAPTGSGNTIYF. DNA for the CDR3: TGTGCCAGCAGCCAAGCTCCCACGGGCTCTGGAAACACCATATATTTT.

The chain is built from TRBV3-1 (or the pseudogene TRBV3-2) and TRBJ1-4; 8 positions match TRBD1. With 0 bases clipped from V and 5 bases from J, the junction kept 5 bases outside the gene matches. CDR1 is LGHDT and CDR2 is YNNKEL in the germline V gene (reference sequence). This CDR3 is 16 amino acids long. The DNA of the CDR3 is TGTGCCAGCAGCCAAGAGGTGGGGACAGGCAATGAAAAACTGTTTTTT. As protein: CASSQEVGTGNEKLFF.

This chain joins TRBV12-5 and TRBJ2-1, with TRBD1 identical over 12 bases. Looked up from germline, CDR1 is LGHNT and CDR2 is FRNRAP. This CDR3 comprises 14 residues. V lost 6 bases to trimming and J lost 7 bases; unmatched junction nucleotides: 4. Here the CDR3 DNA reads TGTGCTAGTGGCCCGGGACAGGGGGCTAATGAGCAGTTCTTC. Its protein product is CASGPGQGANEQFF.

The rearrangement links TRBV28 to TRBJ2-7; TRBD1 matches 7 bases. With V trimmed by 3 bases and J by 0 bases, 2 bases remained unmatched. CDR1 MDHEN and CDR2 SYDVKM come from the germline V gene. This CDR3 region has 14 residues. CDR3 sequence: CASSFAGGSYEQYF. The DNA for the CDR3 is TGTGCCAGCAGTTTCGCAGGGGGCTCCTACGAGCAGTACTTC.

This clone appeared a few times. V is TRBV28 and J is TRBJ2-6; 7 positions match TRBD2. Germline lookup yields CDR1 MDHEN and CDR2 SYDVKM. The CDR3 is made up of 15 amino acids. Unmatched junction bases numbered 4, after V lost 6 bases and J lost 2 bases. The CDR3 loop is CASSPGGTGANVLTF. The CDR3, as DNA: TGTGCCAGCAGCCCGGGGGGAACTGGGGCCAACGTCCTGACTTTC.

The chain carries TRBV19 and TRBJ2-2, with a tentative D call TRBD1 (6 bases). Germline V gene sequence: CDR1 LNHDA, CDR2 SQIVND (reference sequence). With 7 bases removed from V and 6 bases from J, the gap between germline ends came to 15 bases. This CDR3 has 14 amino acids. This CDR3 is CASTVTGSAGELFF. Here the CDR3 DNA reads TGTGCCAGTACGGTAACAGGGTCCGCCGGGGAGCTGTTTTTT.

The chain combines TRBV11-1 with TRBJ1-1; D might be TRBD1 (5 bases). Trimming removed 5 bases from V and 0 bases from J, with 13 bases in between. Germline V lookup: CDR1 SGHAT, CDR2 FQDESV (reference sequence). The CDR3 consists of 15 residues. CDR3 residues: CASSNQGQLNTEAFF. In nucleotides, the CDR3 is TGTGCCAGCAGCAATCAGGGCCAATTGAACACTGAAGCTTTCTTT.

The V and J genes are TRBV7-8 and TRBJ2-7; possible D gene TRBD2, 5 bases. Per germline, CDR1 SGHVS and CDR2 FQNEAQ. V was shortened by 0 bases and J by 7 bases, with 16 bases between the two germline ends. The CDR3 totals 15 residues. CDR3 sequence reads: CASSLATARTGEQYF. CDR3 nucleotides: TGTGCCAGCAGCTTAGCGACGGCTCGGACGGGGGAGCAGTACTTC.

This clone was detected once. The CDR3 protein is CASRQGSLNTGELFF. Written as DNA, the CDR3 is TGTGCCAGCAGACAGGGAAGTCTTAACACCGGGGAGCTGTTTTTT. The chain joins TRBV28 to TRBJ2-2; D may be TRBD1 (6 bases). CDR3 length equals 15 residues. Germline values: CDR1 MDHEN, CDR2 SYDVKM. The V end lost 6 bases, the J end lost 2 bases, and 13 bases lay between the germline ends. Drawing the rest from reference TRBV28 and TRBJ2-2, the complete variable domain is DVKVTQSSRYLVKRTGEKVFLECVQDMDHENMFWYRQDPGLGLRLIYFSYDVKMKEKGDIPEGYSVSREKKERFSLILESASTNQTSMYLCASRQGSLNTGELFFGEGSRLTVL.

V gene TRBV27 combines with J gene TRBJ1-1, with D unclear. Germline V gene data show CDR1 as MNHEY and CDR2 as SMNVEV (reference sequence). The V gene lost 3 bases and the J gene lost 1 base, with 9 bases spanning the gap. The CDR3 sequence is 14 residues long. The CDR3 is CASSFAGANTEAFF. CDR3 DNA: TGTGCCAGCAGTTTCGCGGGCGCGAACACTGAAGCTTTCTTT.

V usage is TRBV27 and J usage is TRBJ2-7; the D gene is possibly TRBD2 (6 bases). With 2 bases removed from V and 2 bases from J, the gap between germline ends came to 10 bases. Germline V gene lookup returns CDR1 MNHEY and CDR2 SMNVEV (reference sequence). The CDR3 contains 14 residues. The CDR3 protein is CASSLAGRTYEQYF. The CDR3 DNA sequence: TGTGCCAGCAGTTTAGCAGGGAGGACCTACGAGCAGTACTTC.

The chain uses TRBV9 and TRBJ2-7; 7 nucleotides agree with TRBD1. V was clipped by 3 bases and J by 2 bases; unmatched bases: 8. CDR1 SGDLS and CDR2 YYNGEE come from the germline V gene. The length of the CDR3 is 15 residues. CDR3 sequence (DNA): TGTGCCAGCAGCGACAAGACAGGGCCCACCTACGAGCAGTACTTC. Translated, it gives CASSDKTGPTYEQYF.

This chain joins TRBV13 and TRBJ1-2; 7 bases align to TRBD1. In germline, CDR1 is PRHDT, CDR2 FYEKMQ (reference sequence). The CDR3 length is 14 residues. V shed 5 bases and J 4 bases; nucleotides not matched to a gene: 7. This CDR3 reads CASSGPGQPYGYTF. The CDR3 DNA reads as TGTGCCAGCAGCGGTCCGGGACAGCCCTATGGCTACACCTTC.

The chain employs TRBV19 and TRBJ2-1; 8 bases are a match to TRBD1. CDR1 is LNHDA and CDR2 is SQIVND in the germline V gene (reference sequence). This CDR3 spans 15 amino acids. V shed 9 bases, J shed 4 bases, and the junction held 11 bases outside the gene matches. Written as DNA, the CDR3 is TGTGCCAGCTCCGACTTTGGACAGGGATACAATGAGCAGTTCTTC. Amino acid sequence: CASSDFGQGYNEQFF.

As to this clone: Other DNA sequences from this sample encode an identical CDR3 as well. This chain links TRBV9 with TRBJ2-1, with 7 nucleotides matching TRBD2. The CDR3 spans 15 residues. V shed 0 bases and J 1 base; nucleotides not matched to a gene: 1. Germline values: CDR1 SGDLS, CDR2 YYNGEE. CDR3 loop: CASSVAGGSYNEQFF. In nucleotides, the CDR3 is TGTGCCAGCAGCGTAGCGGGAGGATCCTACAATGAGCAGTTCTTC.

The CDR3 DNA reads TGTGCCAGCAGCTTAGGGGTTGGAGCCTACAATGAGCAGTTCTTC. Amino acid sequence: CASSLGVGAYNEQFF. The V gene is TRBV11-2, the J gene TRBJ2-1; D remains unclear. Trimming stripped 1 base from V and 2 bases from J, with 9 bases between. Germline V CDR1 and CDR2: SGHAT, FQNNGV. CDR3 length: 15 residues.

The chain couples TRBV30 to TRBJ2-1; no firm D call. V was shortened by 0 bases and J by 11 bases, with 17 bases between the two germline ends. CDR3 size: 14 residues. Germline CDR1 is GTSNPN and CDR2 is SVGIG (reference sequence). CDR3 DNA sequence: TGTGCCTGGAGTGTAGGTTCTAGTGGCCCCCAGCAGTTCTTC. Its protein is CAWSVGSSGPQQFF.

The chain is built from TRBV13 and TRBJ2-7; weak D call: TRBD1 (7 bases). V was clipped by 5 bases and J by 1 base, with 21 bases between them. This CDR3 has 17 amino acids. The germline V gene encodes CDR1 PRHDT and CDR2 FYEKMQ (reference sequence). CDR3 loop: CASSPITPTGRSYEQYF. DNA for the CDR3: TGTGCCAGCAGCCCAATAACTCCGACAGGGAGGTCCTACGAGCAGTACTTC. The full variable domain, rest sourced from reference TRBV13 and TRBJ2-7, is AAGVIQSPRHLIKEKRETATLKCYPIPRHDTVYWYQQGPGQDPQFLISFYEKMQSDKGSIPDRFSAQQFSDYHSELNMSSLELGDSALYFCASSPITPTGRSYEQYFGPGTRLTVT.